The TCR beta chain under discussion was sequenced for a study of shared T cell receptors in the human thymus. Trimming shortened V by 5 bases and J by 2 bases, and 20 bases separated the two germline ends. Germline-derived CDR1 and CDR2 are LNHDA and SQIVND (reference sequence). The CDR3 length is 17 residues. TCRdb's table, derived via immunoSEQ multiplex PCR, lists solely in-frame clones and lacks some. The sample shows 600,000 to 900,000 clones, roughly 85% of them seen only once. These sequences were also reported in another study, on human thymus T cells. That paper adds: Corrective surgery for congenital heart defects was being performed on the healthy Finnish infants who served as donors. Thymic resections from corrective heart surgery supplied the tissue. Repertoires from thymus and blood appeared to show biased V and J gene usage. Related research found strongly overlapping thymic repertoires in unrelated individuals.

This TCR was recovered from a girl less than two years old with a congenital heart defect. Material for sequencing was thymocytes. The chain couples TRBV19 to TRBJ2-3; TRBD2 is a possible D gene (5 bases). The CDR3 reads CASSWNMRAPTTDTQYF. DNA for the CDR3: TGTGCCAGTAGTTGGAATATGCGGGCACCTACCACAGATACGCAGTATTTT. Full variable domain (remainder filled in from reference TRBV19 and TRBJ2-3): DGGITQSPKYLFRKEGQNVTLSCEQNLNHDAMYWYRQDPGQGLRLIYYSQIVNDFQKGDIAEGYSVSREKKESFPLTVTSAQKNPTAFYLCASSWNMRAPTTDTQYFGPGTRLTVL.